This T cell receptor beta chain appears in the sequencing data of a study of shared clonotypes between healthy human individuals. In the original workflow: As immunoSEQ supplied junction-only sequences (without quality scores), filtering differed. Here immunoSEQ multiplex PCR was the method, and the copy in TCRdb shows in-frame clones only, minus some. That table is the source of V, J and clone size, and D and trimming were worked out from the DNA. The sample contains around 500,000 clones, around four fifths of which appear only once. Study results and caveats: Clonotype sharing among donors was expected to depend on sequencing depth.

Comment on this clone: Its matching antigen is unknown.

Germline V gene data show CDR1 as MRHNA and CDR2 as SNTAGT. V lost 4 bases and J 8 bases, leaving 12 bases between the germline ends. The CDR3 totals 13 residues. Material for sequencing was PBMCs. The sequence derives from a woman in her thirties or forties in good health. Some clones in this sample may be carry-over from other donors' samples. The rearrangement joins TRBV6-4 to TRBJ2-1; D is unresolved. The CDR3 is CASSGPGNDEQFF. The CDR3, as DNA: TGTGCCAGCAGTGGGCCTGGGAACGATGAGCAGTTCTTC.